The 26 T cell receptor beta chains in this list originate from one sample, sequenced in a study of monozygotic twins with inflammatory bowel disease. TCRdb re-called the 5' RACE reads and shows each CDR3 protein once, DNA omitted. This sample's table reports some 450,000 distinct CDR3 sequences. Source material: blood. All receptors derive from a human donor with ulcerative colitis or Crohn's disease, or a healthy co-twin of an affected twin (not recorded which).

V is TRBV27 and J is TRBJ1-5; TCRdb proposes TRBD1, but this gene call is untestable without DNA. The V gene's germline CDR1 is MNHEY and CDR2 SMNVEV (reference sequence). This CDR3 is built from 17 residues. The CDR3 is CASSSGVVSYSNQPQHF.

This CDR3 is CASGEPPETQYF. The rearrangement uses TRBV5-1 and TRBJ2-5. CDR3 length: 12 amino acids. Germline CDR1 is SGHRS and CDR2 is YFSETQ.

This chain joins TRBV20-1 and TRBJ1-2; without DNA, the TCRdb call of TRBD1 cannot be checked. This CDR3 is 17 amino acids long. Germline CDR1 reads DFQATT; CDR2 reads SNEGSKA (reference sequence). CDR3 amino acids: CSARDEGGGSVLTGYTF.

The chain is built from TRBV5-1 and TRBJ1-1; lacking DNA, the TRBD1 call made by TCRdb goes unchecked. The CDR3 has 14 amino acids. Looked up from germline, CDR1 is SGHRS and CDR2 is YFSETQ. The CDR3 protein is CASSRGTENTKAFF. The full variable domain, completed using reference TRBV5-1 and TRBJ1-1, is KAGVTQTPRYLIKTRGQQVTLSCSPISGHRSVSWYQQTPGQGLQFLFEYFSETQRNKGNFPGRFSGRQFSNSRSEMNVSTLELGDSALYLCASSRGTENTKAFFGQGTRLTVV.

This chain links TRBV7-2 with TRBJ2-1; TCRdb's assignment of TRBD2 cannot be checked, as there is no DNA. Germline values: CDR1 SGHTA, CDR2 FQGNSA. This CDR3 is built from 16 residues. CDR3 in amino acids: CASSLISTSGYNEQFF.

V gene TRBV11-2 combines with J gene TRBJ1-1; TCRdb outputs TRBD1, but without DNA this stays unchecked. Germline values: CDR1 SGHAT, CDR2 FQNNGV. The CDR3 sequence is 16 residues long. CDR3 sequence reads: CASSLGGFPGSTEAFF.

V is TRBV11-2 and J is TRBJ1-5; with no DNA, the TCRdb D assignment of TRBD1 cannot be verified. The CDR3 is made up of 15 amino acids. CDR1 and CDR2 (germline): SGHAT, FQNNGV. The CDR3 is CASSPGAYGNQPQHF.

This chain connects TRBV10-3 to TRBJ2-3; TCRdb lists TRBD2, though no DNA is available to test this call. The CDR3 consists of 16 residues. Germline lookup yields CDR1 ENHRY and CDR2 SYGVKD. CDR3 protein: CAISESVRGSPDTQYF.

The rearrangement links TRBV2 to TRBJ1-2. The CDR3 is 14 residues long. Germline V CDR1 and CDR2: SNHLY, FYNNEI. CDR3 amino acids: CASSEGTPMSGYTF.

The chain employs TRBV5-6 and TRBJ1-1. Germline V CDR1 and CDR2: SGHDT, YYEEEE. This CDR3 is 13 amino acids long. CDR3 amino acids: CASSLQPATEAFF.

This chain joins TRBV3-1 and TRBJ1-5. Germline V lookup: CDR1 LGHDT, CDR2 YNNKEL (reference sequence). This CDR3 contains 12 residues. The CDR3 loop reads CASSQGHQPQHF. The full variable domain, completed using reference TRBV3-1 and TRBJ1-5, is DTAVSQTPKYLVTQMGNDKSIKCEQNLGHDTMYWYKQDSKKFLKIMFSYNNKELIINETVPNRFSPKSPDKAHLNLHINSLELGDSAVYFCASSQGHQPQHFGDGTRLSIL.

CDR3: CASSLISGTYEQFF. The genes are TRBV5-1 and TRBJ2-1; the TRBD2 assignment by TCRdb is unverifiable without DNA. The CDR3 consists of 14 residues. CDR1 and CDR2 from the germline V gene are SGHRS and YFSETQ. Full variable domain (missing parts from reference TRBV5-1 and TRBJ2-1): KAGVTQTPRYLIKTRGQQVTLSCSPISGHRSVSWYQQTPGQGLQFLFEYFSETQRNKGNFPGRFSGRQFSNSRSEMNVSTLELGDSALYLCASSLISGTYEQFFGPGTRLTVL.

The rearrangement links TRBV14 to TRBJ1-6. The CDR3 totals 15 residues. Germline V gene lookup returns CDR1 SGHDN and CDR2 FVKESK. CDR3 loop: CASSQGVGYNSPLHF.

This CDR3 reads CASSVGQNYGYTF. The gene calls are TRBV25-1 and TRBJ1-2; TCRdb calls TRBD1, which cannot be checked without DNA. The germline V gene encodes CDR1 MGHDK and CDR2 SYGVNS. This CDR3 comprises 13 residues.

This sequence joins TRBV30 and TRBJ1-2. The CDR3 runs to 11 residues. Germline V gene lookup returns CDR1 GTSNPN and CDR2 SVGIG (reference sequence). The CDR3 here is CAWSVLGGYTF. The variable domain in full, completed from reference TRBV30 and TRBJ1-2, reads SQTIHQWPATLVQPVGSPLSLECTVEGTSNPNLYWYRQAAGRGLQLLFYSVGIGQISSEVPQNLSASRPQDRQFILSSKKLLLSDSGFYLCAWSVLGGYTFGSGTRLTVV.

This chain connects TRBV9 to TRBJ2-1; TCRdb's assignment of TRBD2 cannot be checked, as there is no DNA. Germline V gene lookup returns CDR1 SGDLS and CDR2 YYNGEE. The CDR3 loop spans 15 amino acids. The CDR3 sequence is CASSATSGRVNEQFF.

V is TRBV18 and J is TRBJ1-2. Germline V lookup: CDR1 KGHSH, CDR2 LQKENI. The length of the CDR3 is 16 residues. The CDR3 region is CASSPGIEAANYGYTF.

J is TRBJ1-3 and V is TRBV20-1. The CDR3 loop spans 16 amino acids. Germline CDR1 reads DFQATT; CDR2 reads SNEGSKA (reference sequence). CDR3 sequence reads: CSARGGAQSSGNTIYF.

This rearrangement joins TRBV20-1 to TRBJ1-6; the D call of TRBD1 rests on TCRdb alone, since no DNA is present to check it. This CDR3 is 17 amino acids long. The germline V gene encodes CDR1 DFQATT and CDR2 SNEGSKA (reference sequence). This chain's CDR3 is CSARDEDRAGYNSPLHF.

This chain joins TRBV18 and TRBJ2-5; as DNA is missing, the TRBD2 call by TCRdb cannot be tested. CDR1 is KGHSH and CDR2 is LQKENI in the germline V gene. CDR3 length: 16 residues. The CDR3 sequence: CASSPIQRALQETQYF.

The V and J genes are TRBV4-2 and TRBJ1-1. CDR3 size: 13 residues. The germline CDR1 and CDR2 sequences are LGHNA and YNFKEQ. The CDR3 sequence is CASNQWGNTEAFF.

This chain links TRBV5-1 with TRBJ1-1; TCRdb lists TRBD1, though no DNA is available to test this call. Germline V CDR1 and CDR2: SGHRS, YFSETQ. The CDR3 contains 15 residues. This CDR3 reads CASSLRGTANTEAFF.

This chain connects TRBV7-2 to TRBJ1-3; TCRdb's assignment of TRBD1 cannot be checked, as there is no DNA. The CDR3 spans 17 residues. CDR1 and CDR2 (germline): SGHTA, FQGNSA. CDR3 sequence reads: CASSLTRDRGTGNTIYF.

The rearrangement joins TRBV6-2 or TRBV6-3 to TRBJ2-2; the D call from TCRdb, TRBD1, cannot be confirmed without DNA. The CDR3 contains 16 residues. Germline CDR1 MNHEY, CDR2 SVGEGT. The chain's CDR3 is CASRDPGQKLTGELFF.

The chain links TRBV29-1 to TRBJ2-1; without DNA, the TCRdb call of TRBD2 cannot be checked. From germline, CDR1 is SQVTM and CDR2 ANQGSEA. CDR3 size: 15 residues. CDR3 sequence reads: CSVGRLAGDRNEQFF.

CDR3 loop: CASSQVGEGYEQYF. The chain couples TRBV14 to TRBJ2-7; no DNA is available, so the TRBD2 call from TCRdb remains unchecked. This CDR3 has 14 amino acids. In germline, CDR1 is SGHDN, CDR2 FVKESK.